The clone carrying this T cell receptor beta chain occurred a few times. Its specificity is not known. This entry belongs to a study of vaccination and CD4 T cells after COVID-19. Study as a whole: Convalescent individuals numbered four females and six males, two being Hispanic. The peptides that stimulated the cells were overlapping spike peptides from SARS-CoV-2, HCoV-NL63, HCoV-OC43 and HCoV-229E.

CD4+ T cells that had been cultured provided DNA sequenced with the Oncomine TCR Beta short-read assay. Genomic DNA was taken out of cultured CD4+ T cells by extraction. Via MiXCR, TCRdb re-called the PCR reads, giving one row per CDR3 protein. The data contain 11,000 or so distinct CDR3 sequences, around three fifths of them seen just once; the ten biggest clones take up 13%. Treatment reported: roughly 10-day PBMC culture with coronavirus spike peptide pools or control peptides (ViraFEST assay). When approximately 10 days of culture had elapsed, CD4+ T cells were isolated by negative selection. CDR3 length equals 14 residues.

This receptor was identified in a human donor who had recovered from COVID-19. The genes are TRBV21-1 and TRBJ2-7. TRBV21-1 is marked as a pseudogene. The source material was CD4+ T cells from blood, cultured in vitro. CDR3 sequence: CASSGKQSSYEQYF. DNA of the CDR3: TGTGCCAGCAGCGGAAAACAGAGCTCCTACGAGCAGTACTTC.